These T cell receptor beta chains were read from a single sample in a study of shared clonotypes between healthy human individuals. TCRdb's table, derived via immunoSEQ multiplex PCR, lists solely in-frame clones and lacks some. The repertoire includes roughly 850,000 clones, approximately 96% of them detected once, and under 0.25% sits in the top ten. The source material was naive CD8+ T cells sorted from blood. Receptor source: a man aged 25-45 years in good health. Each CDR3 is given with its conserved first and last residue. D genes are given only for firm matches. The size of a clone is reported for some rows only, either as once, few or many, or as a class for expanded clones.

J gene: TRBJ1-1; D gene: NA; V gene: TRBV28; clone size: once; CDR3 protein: CASTTPAGEYTEAFF; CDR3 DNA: TGTGCCAGCACCACTCCCGCCGGGGAATACACTGAAGCTTTCTTT
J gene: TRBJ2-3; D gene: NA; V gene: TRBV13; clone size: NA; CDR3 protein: CASSHADRADWDTQYF; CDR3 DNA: TGTGCCAGCAGCCACGCAGATCGGGCAGACTGGGATACGCAGTATTTT
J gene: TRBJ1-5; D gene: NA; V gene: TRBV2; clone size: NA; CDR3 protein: CASSDGDSNQPQHF; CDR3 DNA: TGTGCCAGCAGTGATGGGGATAGCAATCAGCCCCAGCATTTT
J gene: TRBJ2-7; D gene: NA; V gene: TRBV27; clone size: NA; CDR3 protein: CASSFNRAYEQYF; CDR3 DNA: TGTGCCAGCAGTTTCAACAGGGCATACGAGCAGTACTTC
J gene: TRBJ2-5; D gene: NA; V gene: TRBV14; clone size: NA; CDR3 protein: CASSQVAKQETQYF; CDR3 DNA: TGTGCCAGCAGCCAAGTTGCCAAACAAGAGACCCAGTACTTC
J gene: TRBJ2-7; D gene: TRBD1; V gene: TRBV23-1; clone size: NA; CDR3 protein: CASSQPGQESYEQYF; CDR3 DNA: TGCGCCAGCAGTCAGCCGGGACAGGAATCCTACGAGCAGTACTTC
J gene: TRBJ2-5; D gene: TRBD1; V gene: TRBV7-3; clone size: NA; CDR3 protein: CASSPRQGPGETQYF; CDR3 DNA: TGTGCCAGCAGCCCACGACAGGGCCCGGGCGAGACCCAGTACTTC
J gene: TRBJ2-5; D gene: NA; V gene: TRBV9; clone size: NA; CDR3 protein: CASSVEAGTVFTQETQYF; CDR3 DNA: TGTGCCAGCAGCGTAGAAGCCGGAACCGTGTTTACCCAAGAGACCCAGTACTTC
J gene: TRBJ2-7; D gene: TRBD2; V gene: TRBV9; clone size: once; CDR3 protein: CASSVSAGGKNEQYF; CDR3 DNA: TGTGCCAGCAGCGTTTCGGCGGGAGGGAAGAACGAGCAGTACTTC
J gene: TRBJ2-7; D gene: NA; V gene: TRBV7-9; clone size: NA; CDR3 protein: CASSFTTYEQYF; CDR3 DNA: TGTGCCAGCAGCTTTACTACCTACGAGCAGTACTTC
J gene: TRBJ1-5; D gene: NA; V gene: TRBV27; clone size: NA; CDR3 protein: CASSRGGYSNQPQHF; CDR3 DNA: TGTGCCAGCAGTCGGGGTGGGTATAGCAATCAGCCCCAGCATTTT
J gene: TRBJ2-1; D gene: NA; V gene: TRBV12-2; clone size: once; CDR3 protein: CASRKPPPNEQFF; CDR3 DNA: TGTGCAAGTCGAAAACCTCCCCCCAATGAGCAGTTCTTC
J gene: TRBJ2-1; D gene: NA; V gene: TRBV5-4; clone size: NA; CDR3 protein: CASRRYYNEQFF; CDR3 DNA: TGTGCCAGCAGGCGTTACTACAATGAGCAGTTCTTC
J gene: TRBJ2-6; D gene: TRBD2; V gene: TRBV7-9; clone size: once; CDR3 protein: CASSLGSGSSGANVLTF; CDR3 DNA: TGTGCCAGCAGTTTGGGTAGCGGGAGCTCTGGGGCCAACGTCCTGACTTTC
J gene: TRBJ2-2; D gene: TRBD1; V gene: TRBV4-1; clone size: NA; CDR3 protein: CASSQVGTGDTGELFF; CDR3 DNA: TGCGCCAGCAGCCAAGTAGGGACAGGGGACACCGGGGAGCTGTTTTTT